Listed here are 30 T cell receptor beta chains from one sample, sequenced in a study of monozygotic twins with cystic fibrosis. Method: immunoSEQ multiplex PCR; TCRdb's copy keeps in-frame clones and lacks some. This sample has 14,000 to 15,000 clones, with more than 75% found just once. The sample consisted of blood. These receptors were collected from a boy younger than 18 with cystic fibrosis.

The chain uses TRBV6-6 and TRBJ1-1, with 7 nucleotides matching TRBD1. The CDR3 contains 16 residues. CDR1 is MNHNY, CDR2 SVGAGI, per germline (reference sequence). Trimming at V came to 5 bases and at J to 2 bases, leaving 11 bases not matched to a gene. CDR3 DNA: TGTGCCAGCAGTCACCGCCTACAGGGGCTAAACACTGAAGCTTTCTTT. Translated: CASSHRLQGLNTEAFF.

The chain employs TRBV7-2 and TRBJ1-1; tentatively, D is TRBD1 (5 bases). This CDR3 spans 13 amino acids. V dropped 5 bases and J dropped 1 base, with 8 bases sitting between them. From germline, CDR1 is SGHTA and CDR2 FQGNSA. The CDR3 DNA reads as TGTGCCAGCAGCGTCGGGGCGAACACTGAAGCTTTCTTT. This gives the protein CASSVGANTEAFF.

This chain connects TRBV9 to TRBJ2-1, with unresolved D. The V and J ends lost 4 bases and 5 bases respectively, with 13 bases between them. Per germline, CDR1 SGDLS and CDR2 YYNGEE. This CDR3 contains 14 residues. This CDR3 reads CASSPRPQHNEQFF. CDR3 DNA: TGTGCCAGCAGCCCCCGACCCCAACACAATGAGCAGTTCTTC. The full variable domain, its missing parts supplied by reference TRBV9 and TRBJ2-1, is DSGVTQTPKHLITATGQRVTLRCSPRSGDLSVYWYQQSLDQGLQFLIQYYNGEERAKGNILERFSAQQFPDLHSELNLSSLELGDSALYFCASSPRPQHNEQFFGPGTRLTVL.

The chain links TRBV6-5 to TRBJ2-5; 9 bases match TRBD2. V dropped 8 bases and J dropped 1; count of bases not matched to a gene: 5. This CDR3 contains 14 residues. CDR1 and CDR2 (germline): MNHEY, SVGAGI. The CDR3 is CASRRGGVQETQYF. CDR3 nucleotides: TGTGCCAGCCGCCGCGGGGGGGTCCAAGAGACCCAGTACTTC.

The V gene is TRBV6-5, the J gene TRBJ2-2; D is unresolved. The length of the CDR3 is 14 residues. The germline V gene has CDR1 MNHEY and CDR2 SVGAGI. The V gene lost 4 bases and the J gene lost 4 bases, with 10 bases spanning the gap. The CDR3 reads CASSSGSATGELFF. CDR3 DNA: TGTGCCAGCAGTTCCGGGTCGGCCACCGGGGAGCTGTTTTTT.

The V call is TRBV29-1, the J call TRBJ1-4; no clear D gene. The V end was cut by 7 bases, the J end by 7 bases, with 16 bases between. The length of the CDR3 is 13 residues. The germline gives CDR1 SQVTM, CDR2 ANQGSEA. CDR3 DNA: TGCAGCGCGGTGGCCCAAGCCGGTGAAAAACTGTTTTTT. Translated, it gives CSAVAQAGEKLFF.

This chain uses TRBV5-1 with TRBJ1-3; D ambiguous. CDR3 size: 16 residues. The V gene's germline CDR1 is SGHRS and CDR2 YFSETQ. Trimming took off 4 bases at V and 0 bases at J, with 14 bases between the two ends. CDR3 sequence: CASSTDTSSSGNTIYF. The CDR3 nucleotides are TGCGCCAGCAGCACAGACACGTCCAGCTCTGGAAACACCATATATTTT.

This clone was seen more than once but under ten times. The rearrangement links TRBV18 to TRBJ2-7, with D maybe TRBD1 (5 bases). This CDR3 has 12 amino acids. Per germline, CDR1 KGHSH and CDR2 LQKENI. V was pared by 6 bases and J by 3 bases, with 9 bases between. The CDR3 sequence is CASSQDSYEQYF. Here the CDR3 DNA reads TGTGCCAGCTCTCAAGACAGCTACGAGCAGTACTTC.

V is TRBV5-8 and J is TRBJ1-1; tentatively, D is TRBD1 (5 bases). V lost 2 bases, J lost 1 base, and 12 bases lay in between. CDR3 length equals 15 residues. CDR1 SGHTS and CDR2 YDEGEE come from the germline V gene. The CDR3 is CASSFEPGRNTEAFF. The CDR3 DNA is TGTGCCAGCAGCTTTGAACCAGGGAGGAACACTGAAGCTTTCTTT.

This clone was recorded a few times. The V call is TRBV5-1, the J call TRBJ2-7; a weak D match, TRBD2 (5 bases). The CDR3 contains 14 residues. CDR1 and CDR2 (germline): SGHRS, YFSETQ. Deletions cut 3 bases from V and 3 bases from J, with 13 bases between. DNA of the CDR3: TGCGCCAGCAGCTCGGGATCCGGATTCTACGAGCAGTACTTC. This encodes CASSSGSGFYEQYF.

The CDR3 loop is CASSLSGGGGFSNQPQHF. Written as DNA, the CDR3 is TGTGCCAGCAGTTTATCTGGCGGGGGCGGATTTAGCAATCAGCCCCAGCATTTT. V and J are TRBV27 and TRBJ1-5; D might be TRBD1 (6 bases). V was shortened by 0 bases and J by 0 bases, with 15 bases between the two germline ends. This CDR3 spans 18 amino acids. Germline CDR1 reads MNHEY; CDR2 reads SMNVEV (reference sequence).

The chain recombines TRBV30 with TRBJ2-5, with 7 bases that match TRBD1. The CDR3 covers 15 residues. Germline V gene data show CDR1 as GTSNPN and CDR2 as SVGIG (reference sequence). The V gene end was trimmed by 4 bases and the J gene end by 1 base; junction bases not matched to a gene: 9. The CDR3, as DNA: TGTGCCTGGAATATTAGGGGGACAGTCCAAGAGACCCAGTACTTC. It encodes CAWNIRGTVQETQYF.

The chain carries TRBV5-1 and TRBJ1-4, with TRBD1 identical over 7 bases. V shed 0 bases and J 7 bases; nucleotides not matched to a gene: 3. CDR1 and CDR2 (germline): SGHRS, YFSETQ. This CDR3 comprises 14 residues. The CDR3 reads CASSLGQGSEKLFF. The CDR3 bases are TGCGCCAGCAGCTTGGGACAGGGCAGTGAAAAACTGTTTTTT. The full variable domain, with the rest looked up from reference TRBV5-1 and TRBJ1-4, is KAGVTQTPRYLIKTRGQQVTLSCSPISGHRSVSWYQQTPGQGLQFLFEYFSETQRNKGNFPGRFSGRQFSNSRSEMNVSTLELGDSALYLCASSLGQGSEKLFFGSGTQLSVL.

This chain uses TRBV30 with TRBJ1-2, with D hard to call. Germline CDR1 is GTSNPN and CDR2 is SVGIG (reference sequence). This CDR3 is 13 amino acids long. Trimming removed 5 bases from V and 4 bases from J, with 14 bases in between. CDR3 sequence: CAWLHIDVYGYTF. Written as DNA, the CDR3 is TGTGCCTGGCTTCACATAGACGTCTATGGCTACACCTTC.

The CDR3 spells CASSLTGTNYGYTF. In nucleotides, the CDR3 is TGTGCCAGCAGCTTGACAGGAACTAACTATGGCTACACCTTC. The J gene is TRBJ1-2, the V gene TRBV5-4; a weak D match, TRBD1 (5 bases). The CDR3 contains 14 residues. Germline-derived CDR1 and CDR2 are SGHNT and YYREEE (reference sequence). The V end lost 1 base, the J end lost 0 bases, and 7 bases lay between the germline ends.

This clone showed up just once. V and J are TRBV6-6 and TRBJ1-2; no reliable D call. Germline values: CDR1 MNHNY, CDR2 SVGAGI (reference sequence). The CDR3 runs to 15 residues. V was pared by 6 bases and J by 5 bases, with 19 bases between. CDR3 loop: CASSPPLFRWYGYTF. The CDR3 DNA sequence: TGTGCCAGCAGCCCACCCCTGTTTCGTTGGTATGGCTACACCTTC.

The chain is built from TRBV2 and TRBJ2-7; 9 nucleotides line up with TRBD2. Germline assignment: CDR1 SNHLY and CDR2 FYNNEI. The CDR3 covers 16 residues. V was clipped by 4 bases and J by 3 bases; unmatched bases: 10. The CDR3 loop reads CASSGVSGRNIYEQYF. The CDR3 nucleotides read TGTGCCAGCAGTGGGGTTAGCGGGAGAAATATCTACGAGCAGTACTTC.

The CDR3 is CASSPGGLRHYEQYF. DNA of the CDR3: TGTGCCAGCAGCCCTGGGGGGTTAAGGCATTACGAGCAGTACTTC. The chain recombines TRBV28 with TRBJ2-7; tentative D call: TRBD2 (6 bases). The CDR3 runs 15 residues. Germline assignment: CDR1 MDHEN and CDR2 SYDVKM. Trimming shortened V by 6 bases and J by 4 bases, and 19 bases separated the two germline ends.

This chain links TRBV5-1 with TRBJ2-1; D gene unclear. The CDR3 consists of 12 residues. The germline V gene encodes CDR1 SGHRS and CDR2 YFSETQ. Trimming shortened V by 0 bases and J by 3 bases, and 1 base separated the two germline ends. CDR3 residues: CASSLDYNEQFF. CDR3 bases: TGCGCCAGCAGCTTGGACTACAATGAGCAGTTCTTC.

V gene TRBV7-9 combines with J gene TRBJ1-1; D unresolved. The V end lost 0 bases, the J end lost 10 bases, and 24 bases lay between the germline ends. The germline gives CDR1 SEHNR, CDR2 FQNEAQ (reference sequence). The CDR3 spans 17 residues. CDR3 nucleotides: TGTGCCAGCAGCTTAGCGTGGCAGGTCGAATTGAGTAAGAGAGCTTTCTTT. This encodes CASSLAWQVELSKRAFF.

A few counts support this clone. The CDR3 spells CASSNTNYGYTF. The DNA for the CDR3 is TGTGCCAGCAGCAATACCAACTATGGCTACACCTTC. V and J are TRBV5-6 and TRBJ1-2; D not resolved. Between the trimmed V and J ends, which lost 4 bases and 2 bases, there was a span of 6 bases. The germline gives CDR1 SGHDT, CDR2 YYEEEE. The CDR3 has 12 amino acids.

The V and J genes are TRBV5-1 and TRBJ2-1, with 9 positions matching TRBD2. The CDR3 sequence is 17 residues long. CDR1 is SGHRS and CDR2 is YFSETQ in the germline V gene. J lost 7 bases, V lost 0 bases, and 11 bases had no gene match. This chain's CDR3 is CASSLVAGVPGGNEQFF. The CDR3 nucleotides are TGCGCCAGCAGCTTGGTAGCGGGGGTTCCCGGCGGGAATGAGCAGTTCTTC.

The chain has TRBV30 and TRBJ2-7; the match to TRBD2 covers 9 bases. After removal of 2 bases from V and 1 base from J, the junction contained 3 bases not matched to a gene. CDR1 is GTSNPN, CDR2 SVGIG, per germline (reference sequence). The CDR3 sequence is 14 residues long. The CDR3 nucleotides are TGTGCCTGGAGTCGGCGGGGGGGGTCCTACGAGCAGTACTTC. It specifies CAWSRRGGSYEQYF.

The genes are TRBV19 and TRBJ1-4, with D uncertain. This CDR3 region has 15 residues. Germline CDR1 is LNHDA and CDR2 is SQIVND (reference sequence). V gave up 6 bases and J gave up 4 bases, with 15 bases separating them. The CDR3 DNA follows: TGTGCCAGTAGCGAGCCGAGTGGAGGTAATGAAAAACTGTTTTTT. Amino acid sequence: CASSEPSGGNEKLFF.

The chain has TRBV7-8 and TRBJ1-4; TRBD1 agrees at 7 bases. The CDR3 is made up of 14 amino acids. The germline V gene encodes CDR1 SGHVS and CDR2 FQNEAQ. The junction had 8 bases not matched to a gene; V was cut back by 5 bases and J by 8 bases. Written as DNA, the CDR3 is TGTGCCAGCAGCGTGGAGGGGGCACGAGAAAAACTGTTTTTT. This encodes CASSVEGAREKLFF. The entire variable domain, with the rest obtained from reference TRBV7-8 and TRBJ1-4, is as follows: GAGVSQSPRYKVAKRGQDVALRCDPISGHVSLFWYQQALGQGPEFLTYFQNEAQLDKSGLPSDRFFAERPEGSVSTLKIQRTQQEDSAVYLCASSVEGAREKLFFGSGTQLSVL.

This clone was seen a few times. The V call is TRBV29-1, the J call TRBJ1-2, with D possibly matching TRBD1 (5 bases). Trimming took off 0 bases at V and 7 bases at J, with 12 bases between the two ends. There are 13 residues in the CDR3. Germline V gives CDR1 SQVTM, CDR2 ANQGSEA. CDR3 sequence reads: CSVEDQGSSGYTF. The CDR3 DNA is TGCAGCGTTGAAGATCAGGGCTCTAGTGGCTACACCTTC.

V usage is TRBV14 and J usage is TRBJ1-4; D gene unclear. Germline V CDR1 and CDR2: SGHDN, FVKESK. V was pared by 0 bases and J by 4 bases, with 9 bases between. This CDR3 has 15 residues. Here the CDR3 reads CASSQDPGINEKLFF. In nucleotides, the CDR3 is TGTGCCAGCAGCCAAGATCCGGGAATTAATGAAAAACTGTTTTTT.

The CDR3 region has the DNA TGTGCCAGCAGTCAGGTTGAAGATACGCAGTATTTT. Encoded protein: CASSQVEDTQYF. The V call is TRBV2, the J call TRBJ2-3; D remains ambiguous. The germline CDR1 and CDR2 sequences are SNHLY and FYNNEI. The length of the CDR3 is 12 residues. Trimming removed 5 bases at V and 5 bases at J, with 8 bases between.

The chain carries TRBV9 and TRBJ2-7, with 14 nucleotides matching TRBD2. This CDR3 has 17 residues. V lost 3 bases, J lost 4 bases, and 9 bases stayed unmatched. The germline V gene encodes CDR1 SGDLS and CDR2 YYNGEE. The DNA for the CDR3 is TGTGCCAGCAGCGAAGCCCCGACTAGCGGGGGGGCATACGAGCAGTACTTC. It codes for CASSEAPTSGGAYEQYF.

The genes are TRBV5-1 and TRBJ1-3; D is possibly TRBD1 (6 bases). Between the trimmed V and J ends, which lost 2 bases and 0 bases, there was a span of 12 bases. The CDR3 is 16 amino acids. CDR1 SGHRS and CDR2 YFSETQ come from the germline V gene. The CDR3 sequence is CASSFGQSRSGNTIYF. For the CDR3, the DNA is TGCGCCAGCAGCTTTGGACAGTCTCGCTCTGGAAACACCATATATTTT. The complete variable domain, with remaining parts taken from reference TRBV5-1 and TRBJ1-3, reads KAGVTQTPRYLIKTRGQQVTLSCSPISGHRSVSWYQQTPGQGLQFLFEYFSETQRNKGNFPGRFSGRQFSNSRSEMNVSTLELGDSALYLCASSFGQSRSGNTIYFGEGSWLTVV.